This is a list of T cell receptor beta chains from one sample in a study of graft-versus-host responses after intestinal transplantation. Antigen specificity for these receptors is unknown. Some clones are missing from TCRdb's copy, which holds only in-frame ones; the method was immunoSEQ multiplex PCR. The sample carries about 88,000 clones, around 93% recorded once. The specimen was unstimulated CD4+ T cells sorted from spleen or lymph node cells, collected before transplant. All receptors come from a human donor who was the organ donor for an intestinal transplant. Each CDR3 is given with its conserved first and last residue. D genes are given only for firm matches. Clone size is shown for a subset of rows, as once, few, many or a class of expanded clone.

.	.	TRBJ2-3	TRBV18	TGTGCCAGCTCACCAGGAGTAGCTTCTAGCACAGATACGCAGTATTTT	CASSPGVASSTDTQYF
.	.	TRBJ2-1	TRBV5-1	TGCGCCAGCAGCTTTCGGGAGTCGGCTTACAATGAGCAGTTCTTC	CASSFRESAYNEQFF
.	.	TRBJ1-6	TRBV30	TGTGCCTGGAGTGTACAGGCGAAGACACCCCTCCACTTT	CAWSVQAKTPLHF
TRBD2	.	TRBJ2-7	TRBV30	TGTGCCTGGAGTTCGGGAGGGCCCCCCTACGAGCAGTACTTC	CAWSSGGPPYEQYF
TRBD1	once	TRBJ1-1	TRBV5-4	TGTGCCAGCAGCTTCCGGACAGGGGGCGTCACTGAAGCTTTCTTT	CASSFRTGGVTEAFF
TRBD2	.	TRBJ2-1	TRBV30	TGTGCCTGGAGACCTCGACTAGCGGGAATCTCCTACAATGAGCAGTTCTTC	CAWRPRLAGISYNEQFF
TRBD1	.	TRBJ1-6	TRBV9	TGTGCCAGCAGCGCTCGGACAGGGGGTGGTTCACCCCTCCACTTT	CASSARTGGGSPLHF
.	.	TRBJ2-1	TRBV5-5	TGTGCCAGCAGCGCCTACCTAGTGAGCTCCTACAATGAGCAGTTCTTC	CASSAYLVSSYNEQFF
TRBD1	.	TRBJ1-6	TRBV30	TGTGCCTGGGACAGGGAGTCACCCCTCCACTTT	CAWDRESPLHF
TRBD1	.	TRBJ2-7	TRBV29-1	TGCAAGGGACGAGGGACAGGGGCGAAATACGAGCAGTACTTC	CKGRGTGAKYEQYF
.	.	TRBJ2-1	TRBV11-1	TGTGCCAGCAGCTCCCGGAGTTCGCTTTACAATGAGCAGTTCTTC	CASSSRSSLYNEQFF
TRBD2	.	TRBJ2-3	TRBV18	TGTGCCAGCTCACCGACTAGCGGGGGCACAGATACGCAGTATTTT	CASSPTSGGTDTQYF
.	.	TRBJ2-3	TRBV30	TGTGCCTGGAACCAGCGGAGCACAGATACGCAGTATTTT	CAWNQRSTDTQYF
.	.	TRBJ2-7	TRBV20-1	TGCAGTGCAGAACTAGCCTTCGAGCAGTACTTC	CSAELAFEQYF
TRBD2	.	TRBJ2-5	TRBV6-5	TGTGCCAGCAGTTACACTAGCGGAGAGGAGACCCAGTACTTC	CASSYTSGEETQYF
.	.	TRBJ2-1	TRBV5-1	TGCGCCAGCAGACTAGCTTTTGCCGGCGAGCAGTTCTTC	CASRLAFAGEQFF
TRBD1	.	TRBJ2-5	TRBV4-1	TGCGCCAGCAGCAAGCCGGGACAGGTCCACCAAGAGACCCAGTACTTC	CASSKPGQVHQETQYF
.	.	TRBJ1-4	TRBV4-1	TGCGCCAGCAGCCAAGTCGGCGGAGGCACTAATGAAAAACTGTTTTTT	CASSQVGGGTNEKLFF
.	.	TRBJ1-5	TRBV19	TGTGCCAGTAGAAGGGGAGGCCTGCCGGGAAATCAGCCCCAGCATTTT	CASRRGGLPGNQPQHF
.	.	TRBJ2-1	TRBV27	TGTGCCAGCAGTTCCCAACTAGCCGTGTCCTACAATGAGCAGTTCTTC	CASSSQLAVSYNEQFF
TRBD1	.	TRBJ1-1	TRBV19	TGTGCCAGTAGCAATCTTCCGGGACAGTCCGATCACACTGAAGCTTTCTTT	CASSNLPGQSDHTEAFF
.	.	TRBJ1-5	TRBV4-1	TGCGCCAGCAGCCAAGTGGGGTTTACGGGGAGAGGCAATCAGCCCCAGCATTTT	CASSQVGFTGRGNQPQHF
TRBD2	.	TRBJ2-7	TRBV11-3	TGTGCCAGCAGCTCGGCTGGTAAATGGGGAGGGATTGGGGGGGGATACGAGCAGTACTTC	CASSSAGKWGGIGGGYEQYF
TRBD2	.	TRBJ2-1	TRBV7-3	TGTGCCAGCAGCTTAAACAGCGGGAGCTCCTACAATGAGCAGTTCTTC	CASSLNSGSSYNEQFF
.	.	TRBJ1-2	TRBV6-6	TGTGCCAGCAACCCACGGCCGGAGAACTATGGCTACACCTTC	CASNPRPENYGYTF
TRBD2	.	TRBJ2-3	TRBV5-1	TGCGCCAGCAGCGACCTAGGGACTAGCGGGACAGATACGCAGTATTTT	CASSDLGTSGTDTQYF
.	.	TRBJ2-1	TRBV4-1	TGCGCCAGCAGCCAAGATCGGGGAGCTTACGGCCATGAGCAGTTCTTC	CASSQDRGAYGHEQFF
TRBD1	.	TRBJ2-1	TRBV5-1	TGCGCCAGCAGCTTTGGTGGGGACAGCGCATTAAGCTCCTACAATGAGCAGTTCTTC	CASSFGGDSALSSYNEQFF
.	.	TRBJ2-3	TRBV2	TGTGCCAGCAGGAGGAGGACAGATACGCAGTATTTT	CASRRRTDTQYF
.	.	TRBJ2-1	TRBV5-6	TGTGCCAGCAGCTTAAGGTTACTAGACAATGAGCAGTTCTTC	CASSLRLLDNEQFF
.	.	TRBJ1-2	TRBV7-9	TGTGCCAGCAGCTTACCGAGGGTAGGGAGCTACACCTTC	CASSLPRVGSYTF
TRBD2	.	TRBJ2-5	TRBV6-1	TGTGCCAGCAGTGAAAAGGGTCGACTAGCCGGGGAGACCCAGTACTTC	CASSEKGRLAGETQYF
.	once	TRBJ1-1	TRBV9	TGTGCCAGCAGCGTAGGCTGGGAAGAGGGCACTGAAGCTTTCTTT	CASSVGWEEGTEAFF
TRBD1	.	TRBJ2-3	TRBV18	TGTGCCAGCTCACCGTGGACAGGTCAAAGCACAGATACGCAGTATTTT	CASSPWTGQSTDTQYF
.	.	TRBJ1-6	TRBV18	TGTGCCAGCTCACCTGACGGGAGCTTTAATTCACCCCTCCACTTT	CASSPDGSFNSPLHF
.	.	TRBJ2-7	TRBV30	TGTGCCTGGAAAGGGCAGGGTGTCTACGAGCAGTACTTC	CAWKGQGVYEQYF
.	.	TRBJ2-6	TRBV9	TGTGCCAGCAGCGTCTCCTCTGGGGCCAACGTCCTGACTTTC	CASSVSSGANVLTF
TRBD1	.	TRBJ2-7	TRBV28	TGTGCCAGCACCCGACAGGGGACCTTTTTGTTCTACGAGCAGTACTTC	CASTRQGTFLFYEQYF
TRBD2	.	TRBJ2-1	TRBV10-2	TGCGCCAGCAGTGAGGACCCCAGACTAGCGTTATACAATGAGCAGTTCTTC	CASSEDPRLALYNEQFF
TRBD2	.	TRBJ2-7	TRBV7-9	TGTGCCAGCAGCTTAGCGATGATAGCGGGAGACGAGCAGTACTTC	CASSLAMIAGDEQYF
TRBD1	.	TRBJ1-2	TRBV7-2	TGTGCCAGCAGCTTAGAGTTAATTTTGGGACAGCATGGCTACACCTTC	CASSLELILGQHGYTF
.	.	TRBJ2-7	TRBV5-1	TGCGCCAGCAGCCTCCTTGACATCACCTACGAGCAGTACTTC	CASSLLDITYEQYF
.	.	TRBJ2-3	TRBV5-4	TGTGCCAGCAGCTTGCTCCTAGCGAGCACAGATACGCAGTATTTT	CASSLLLASTDTQYF
.	once	TRBJ1-3	TRBV2	TGTGCCAGTAGACCAGGGTTCCACTCTGGAAACACCATATATTTT	CASRPGFHSGNTIYF
.	.	TRBJ2-7	TRBV7-8	TGTGCCAGCAGCGAACAAAGCTACGAGCAGTACTTC	CASSEQSYEQYF
TRBD2	.	TRBJ2-7	TRBV5-1	TGCGCCAGCAGACTAGCGGGGGGAACATACGAGCAGTACTTC	CASRLAGGTYEQYF
TRBD1	.	TRBJ2-7	TRBV5-1	TGCGCCAGCAGCTCACAGGGGACCGTCTACGAGCAGTACTTC	CASSSQGTVYEQYF
.	.	TRBJ1-2	TRBV28	TGTGCCAGCAGTCCCCCGGCCCCCGGGGGCTACACCTTC	CASSPPAPGGYTF
.	.	TRBJ1-3	TRBV7-2	TGTGCCAGCAGCTTAGGGACATCTGGAAACACCATATATTTT	CASSLGTSGNTIYF
.	.	TRBJ1-1	TRBV6-5	TGTGCCAGCAGCCGCGGCCACACTGAAGCTTTCTTT	CASSRGHTEAFF
.	.	TRBJ2-3	TRBV7-9	TGTGCCAGCAGCTTAGGGAGGGGCGGCACAGATACGCAGTATTTT	CASSLGRGGTDTQYF
.	.	TRBJ1-2	TRBV7-8	TGTGCCAGCAGCTCACCAGGATATAGCCAGGGCGACACCTATGGCTACACCTTC	CASSSPGYSQGDTYGYTF
TRBD1	once	TRBJ2-7	TRBV28	TGTGCGACCGGGACAGGGAAGGGCGAGCAGTACTTC	CATGTGKGEQYF